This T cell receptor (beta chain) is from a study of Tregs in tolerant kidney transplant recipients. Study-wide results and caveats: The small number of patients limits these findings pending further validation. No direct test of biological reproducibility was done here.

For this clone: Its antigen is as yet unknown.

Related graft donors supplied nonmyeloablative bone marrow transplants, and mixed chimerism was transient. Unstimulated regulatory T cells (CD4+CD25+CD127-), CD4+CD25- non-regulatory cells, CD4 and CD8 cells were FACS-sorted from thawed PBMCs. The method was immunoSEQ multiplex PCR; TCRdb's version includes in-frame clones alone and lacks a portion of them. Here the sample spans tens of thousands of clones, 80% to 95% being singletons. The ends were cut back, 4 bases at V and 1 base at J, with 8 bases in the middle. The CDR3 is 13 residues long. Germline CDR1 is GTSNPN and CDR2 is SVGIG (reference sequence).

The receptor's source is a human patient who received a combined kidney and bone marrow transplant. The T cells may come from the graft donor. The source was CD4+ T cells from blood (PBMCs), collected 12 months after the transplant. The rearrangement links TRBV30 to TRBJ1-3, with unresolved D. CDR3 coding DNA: TGTGCCTGGACGCGGGGTTCTGGAAACACCATATATTTT. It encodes CAWTRGSGNTIYF. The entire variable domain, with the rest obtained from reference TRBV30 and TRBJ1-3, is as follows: SQTIHQWPATLVQPVGSPLSLECTVEGTSNPNLYWYRQAAGRGLQLLFYSVGIGQISSEVPQNLSASRPQDRQFILSSKKLLLSDSGFYLCAWTRGSGNTIYFGEGSWLTVV.